This entry describes one TCR beta chain. The source of the sample is a study of blood T cell repertoires in COVID-19. Overall study: Material from acute and convalescent COVID-19 was sourced from the United States, Italy and Spain.

Profiled with immunoSEQ multiplex PCR; TCRdb holds only in-frame clones, not every one. The sample has some 350,000 clones, more than 75% seen once. The CDR3 length is 14 residues. V shed 4 bases and J shed 4 bases, with 12 bases lying between them. Germline V gene sequence: CDR1 SGHNT, CDR2 YYREEE (reference sequence). V and J are TRBV5-4 and TRBJ2-1, with a tentative D call TRBD2 (6 bases). This TCR came from a woman between 45 and 60 years old with COVID-19, enrolled during active disease. Sequenced sample: peripheral blood. The CDR3, as DNA: TGTGCCAGCAGCCATGTGGGAGGTTACAATGAGCAGTTCTTC. It yields the protein CASSHVGGYNEQFF.